The 7 T cell receptor beta chains presented below share a single source sample, sequenced in a study of blood T cells in healthy people across ages. The authors ran a second PCR of about 6 to 11 cycles using a sample-barcoded 5' primer and a J-beta primer mix. TCRdb ran MiXCR on the 5' RACE reads and lists one entry per CDR3 protein. The data hold 800,000 or so distinct CDR3 sequences, with more than 20% observed a single time. These data were also reused for a study on T cells of mothers and their children.

The sequenced sample was blood. These receptors all come from a boy younger than 18 in good health.

This clonotype showed up just a few times. The chain carries TRBV2 and TRBJ2-5; D perhaps matches TRBD1 (6 bases). This CDR3 contains 17 residues. The V gene's germline CDR1 is SNHLY and CDR2 FYNNEI. The germline V and J ends were trimmed by 6 bases and 1 base, with 21 bases remaining between them. The CDR3 DNA follows: TGTGCCAGCAGGGCAAAACGAGCCCTCAGGGGCCAAGAGACCCAGTACTTC. It encodes CASRAKRALRGQETQYF.

V and J are TRBV12-3 or TRBV12-4 and TRBJ2-7; no clear D gene. The CDR3 sequence is 14 residues long. The V gene lost 6 bases and the J gene lost 3 bases, with 15 bases spanning the gap. This CDR3 reads CASSETLGVYEQYF. The CDR3 nucleotides are TGTGCCAGCAGCGAGACGCTGGGTGTCTACGAGCAGTACTTC.

The gene calls are TRBV9 and TRBJ2-1; D uncertain. The J call may be wrong; the DNA end is better matched by TRBJ2-7. CDR3 size: 14 residues. The germline gives CDR1 SGDLS, CDR2 YYNGEE. CDR3 in DNA: TGTGCCAGCAGCGCAGGCGCATCTACCTACGAGCAGTACTTC. As protein: CASSAGASTYEQYF.

This clonotype has only a few counts. One end of the junction is discordant with germline, which a read error may explain. This chain uses TRBV4-3 with TRBJ1-4; no reliable D call. This CDR3 region has 16 residues. Germline CDR1 and CDR2: LGHNA and YSLEER. The CDR3 here is CASSQDHPATNEKLLF. The CDR3 region has the DNA TGCGCCAGCAGCCAAGATCACCCGGCAACTAATGAAAAACTGCTTTTT.

The chain uses TRBV18 and TRBJ2-4, with 7 bases matching TRBD1. V lost 4 bases and J lost 5; bases outside the gene matches: 5. CDR3 length: 14 residues. Germline CDR1 reads KGHSH; CDR2 reads LQKENI. CDR3 sequence reads: CASSLQDRQNIQYF. The CDR3 nucleotides read TGTGCCAGCTCACTCCAGGACAGGCAAAACATTCAGTACTTC.

This clonotype has a single count. This rearrangement joins TRBV5-6 to TRBJ2-1; 7 bases are shared with TRBD1. CDR3 length: 13 amino acids. V shed 7 bases, J shed 6 bases, and the junction held 7 bases outside the gene matches. Germline-derived CDR1 and CDR2 are SGHDT and YYEEEE. CDR3 residues: CASLSGTVNEQFF. CDR3 DNA sequence: TGTGCCAGCCTATCCGGGACAGTCAATGAGCAGTTCTTC.

This clonotype occurred a few times. CDR3 in DNA: TGTGCCAGCAGCTCCCACCGGGCAAACAATGAGCAGTTCTTC. It specifies CASSSHRANNEQFF. J is TRBJ2-5 and V is TRBV7-2, with D hard to call. The closer fit of TRBJ2-1 to the DNA end suggests the J call may be wrong. Per germline, CDR1 SGHTA and CDR2 FQGNSA. The CDR3 totals 14 residues.